These 12 T cell receptor beta chains share one sample of origin, sequenced in a study of blood T cell repertoires in COVID-19. Some clones are missing from TCRdb's copy, which holds only in-frame ones; the method was immunoSEQ multiplex PCR. Of under 300,000 clones listed, 83% are singletons. Sample: peripheral blood. The receptors stem from a human donor in a cohort sampled during active COVID-19.

The rearrangement links TRBV9 to TRBJ2-1; D not certain. The CDR3 is made up of 11 amino acids. V was cut by 1 base and J by 6 bases, with 2 bases left in between. Germline V gene data show CDR1 as SGDLS and CDR2 as YYNGEE. In nucleotides, the CDR3 is TGTGCCAGCAGCGTACTCAATGAGCAGTTCTTC. Translating gives CASSVLNEQFF.

The chain carries TRBV10-3 and TRBJ2-3; 8 bases map to TRBD1. CDR3 length equals 15 residues. Germline V gene sequence: CDR1 ENHRY, CDR2 SYGVKD. V gave up 5 bases and J gave up 3 bases; unmatched junction bases: 7. For the CDR3, the DNA is TGTGCCATCAGTCCGACAGGGGTGGTAACAGATACGCAGTATTTT. Its protein product is CAISPTGVVTDTQYF.

This chain connects TRBV9 to TRBJ2-3, with D unclear. The CDR3 runs 14 residues. The germline V gene encodes CDR1 SGDLS and CDR2 YYNGEE. V lost 3 bases and J lost 2, with 10 bases in between. The CDR3 DNA is TGTGCCAGCAGCGCCCGTGGAGTCACAGATACGCAGTATTTT. Its protein product is CASSARGVTDTQYF.

The chain recombines TRBV18 with TRBJ1-4, with D hard to call. The CDR3 covers 15 residues. Looked up from germline, CDR1 is KGHSH and CDR2 is LQKENI. V dropped 4 bases and J dropped 3 bases, with 12 bases sitting between them. The CDR3 bases are TGTGCCAGCTCACGAGGCCCGACTGCTAATGAAAAACTGTTTTTT. As protein: CASSRGPTANEKLFF.

This clone was detected only a few times. V and J are TRBV6-5 and TRBJ1-5; D perhaps matches TRBD1 (5 bases). The CDR3 runs to 12 residues. Germline V gives CDR1 MNHEY, CDR2 SVGAGI. Between the trimmed V and J ends, which lost 7 bases and 5 bases, there was a span of 9 bases. The CDR3 DNA follows: TGTGCCAGCACGTGGGGCCATCAGCCCCAGCATTTT. Residues: CASTWGHQPQHF.

The rearrangement uses TRBV7-2 and TRBJ1-2, with D perhaps matching TRBD1 (5 bases). This CDR3 comprises 15 residues. Trimming took off 5 bases at V and 3 bases at J, with 16 bases between the two ends. Germline CDR1 is SGHTA and CDR2 is FQGNSA. In DNA form, the CDR3 reads TGTGCCAGCAGCCCCCGGAGGGGCCGGTACTATGGCTACACCTTC. Protein: CASSPRRGRYYGYTF.

V gene TRBV24-1 combines with J gene TRBJ2-5; 13 bases fit TRBD2. J gave up 5 bases and V 5 bases, and 7 bases lay outside the gene matches. CDR1 is KGHDR, CDR2 SFDVKD, per germline. The length of the CDR3 is 16 residues. The chain's CDR3 is CATSGTSGRAQETQYF. The DNA of the CDR3 is TGTGCCACCAGTGGTACTAGCGGGAGGGCCCAGGAGACCCAGTACTTC.

This clone appeared a few times. Other DNA sequences in this specimen translate into the identical CDR3. The chain recombines TRBV5-1 with TRBJ1-2; TRBD1 agrees at 7 bases. The length of the CDR3 is 15 residues. Germline CDR1 reads SGHRS; CDR2 reads YFSETQ. V dropped 6 bases and J dropped 7; count of bases not matched to a gene: 15. The CDR3: CASKEETGVGGGYTF. The CDR3 region has the DNA TGCGCCAGCAAGGAAGAAACAGGGGTAGGGGGTGGCTACACCTTC. Complete variable domain (other parts from reference TRBV5-1 and TRBJ1-2): KAGVTQTPRYLIKTRGQQVTLSCSPISGHRSVSWYQQTPGQGLQFLFEYFSETQRNKGNFPGRFSGRQFSNSRSEMNVSTLELGDSALYLCASKEETGVGGGYTFGSGTRLTVV.

In this sample, this clone turned up a few times. The chain has TRBV29-1 and TRBJ2-6; D uncertain. Germline assignment: CDR1 SQVTM and CDR2 ANQGSEA. Trimming shortened V by 2 bases and J by 0 bases, and 8 bases separated the two germline ends. The length of the CDR3 is 15 residues. The CDR3 nucleotides read TGCAGCGTTGAACGGTACCACTCTGGGGCCAACGTCCTGACTTTC. Amino acids: CSVERYHSGANVLTF.

J is TRBJ1-6 and V is TRBV9; tentatively, D is TRBD1 (6 bases). The V and J ends lost 4 bases and 1 base respectively, with 15 bases between them. The CDR3 has 17 amino acids. Germline V gives CDR1 SGDLS, CDR2 YYNGEE. Written as DNA, the CDR3 is TGTGCCAGCAGCACCCCAGAGAGGGGGTCCTATAATTCACCCCTCCACTTT. It codes for CASSTPERGSYNSPLHF.

This clone was recorded once. The genes are TRBV12-3 or TRBV12-4 and TRBJ1-1, with D possibly TRBD1 on 6 matching bases. Trimming stripped 3 bases from V and 4 bases from J, with 9 bases between. The CDR3 runs 13 residues. The CDR3 is CASSLGAATEAFF. Written as DNA, the CDR3 is TGTGCCAGCAGTTTGGGGGCAGCCACTGAAGCTTTCTTT.

The V and J genes are TRBV12-3 or TRBV12-4 and TRBJ2-7; D is unclear. V dropped 6 bases and J dropped 0 bases, with 6 bases sitting between them. This CDR3 has 12 residues. The CDR3 loop reads CASRRSSYEQYF. CDR3 in DNA: TGTGCCAGCAGACGGAGCTCCTACGAGCAGTACTTC.